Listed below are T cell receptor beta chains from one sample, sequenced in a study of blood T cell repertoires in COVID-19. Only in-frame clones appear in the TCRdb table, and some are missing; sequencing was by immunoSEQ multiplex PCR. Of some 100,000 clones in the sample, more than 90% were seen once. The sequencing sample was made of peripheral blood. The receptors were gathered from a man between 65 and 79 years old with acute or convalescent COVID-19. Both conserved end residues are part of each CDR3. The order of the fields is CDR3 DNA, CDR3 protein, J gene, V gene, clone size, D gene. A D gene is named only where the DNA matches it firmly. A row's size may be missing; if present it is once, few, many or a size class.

TGTGCCAGCACCAGGATTCTCAATCAGCCCCAGCATTTT,CASTRILNQPQHF,TRBJ1-5,TRBV2,.,.
TGTGCCAGCAGCCGGTGGGGGACTACCCACAATGAGCAGTTCTTC,CASSRWGTTHNEQFF,TRBJ2-1,TRBV14,few,TRBD2
TGTGCCAGCAGCGTAGACCGGGACTTTGAAAAACTGTTTTTT,CASSVDRDFEKLFF,TRBJ1-4,TRBV9,.,.
TGCAGCGTTGAAGATAGACAGGAGGTTAGCACTGAAGCTTTCTTT,CSVEDRQEVSTEAFF,TRBJ1-1,TRBV29-1,.,.
TGTGCCAGCACCTTGACAGGGGCCTATGGCTACACCTTC,CASTLTGAYGYTF,TRBJ1-2,TRBV12-3/TRBV12-4,.,TRBD1
TGTGCCAGCAGCTTCGGGACAGATCAGCCCCAGCATTTT,CASSFGTDQPQHF,TRBJ1-5,TRBV7-9,.,TRBD1
TGTGCCAGCAGTCAGGACAGGGGGCAAGCTTTCTTT,CASSQDRGQAFF,TRBJ1-1,TRBV2,.,TRBD1
TGTGCCAGCAGTGACGGGGGCAGGGGTCAGCCCCAGCATTTT,CASSDGGRGQPQHF,TRBJ1-5,TRBV6-4,.,.
TGTGCCAGCTCACCAGGGGGGATTGGGACTGAAGCTTTCTTT,CASSPGGIGTEAFF,TRBJ1-1,TRBV18,.,.
TGCGCCAGCAGTCTCGACTCAACTAATGAAAAACTGTTTTTT,CASSLDSTNEKLFF,TRBJ1-4,TRBV5-1,.,.
TGTGCCATCAGTTCGGGACTAGCGGGAGCTAACTCCTACAATGAGCAGTTCTTC,CAISSGLAGANSYNEQFF,TRBJ2-1,TRBV10-3,.,TRBD2
TGTGCCAGCACTAGACAGGGAGAAGAGACCCAGTACTTC,CASTRQGEETQYF,TRBJ2-5,TRBV2,once,TRBD1
TGCGCCAGCAGCCATGGACAGTTAGGAGCCAAAAACATTCAGTACTTC,CASSHGQLGAKNIQYF,TRBJ2-4,TRBV5-1,few,.
TGTGCCAGCAGTTCCGTTCGGGACAGGTATCAGCCCCAGCATTTT,CASSSVRDRYQPQHF,TRBJ1-5,TRBV5-5,.,TRBD1
TGTGCCAGCAGTGAGGGACTTAGCACAGATACGCAGTATTTT,CASSEGLSTDTQYF,TRBJ2-3,TRBV2,.,.
TGTGCCAGCAGGCGGGAGGCCCTCTACAATGAGCAGTTCTTC,CASRREALYNEQFF,TRBJ2-1,TRBV6-5,.,TRBD2
TGTGCCAGCAGCCGACAGGGGCGCGGTGAAAAACTGTTTTTT,CASSRQGRGEKLFF,TRBJ1-4,TRBV6-6,.,TRBD1
TGCGCCAGCAGCGGGACTAGCGGGAGGCAACCACATACGCAGTATTTT,CASSGTSGRQPHTQYF,TRBJ2-3,TRBV4-3,.,TRBD2
TGCGCCAGCAGCCTCCGACTTACATCTAACTATGGCTACACCTTC,CASSLRLTSNYGYTF,TRBJ1-2,TRBV4-3,.,.
TGTGCCAGCAGCCCTAGCCGCCGTGGGGTCAATGAGCAGTTCTTC,CASSPSRRGVNEQFF,TRBJ2-1,TRBV11-3,.,.
TGTGCCAGCTCACCAGGATACAGGGTTGAAGCTTTCTTT,CASSPGYRVEAFF,TRBJ1-1,TRBV18,.,.
TGCGCCAGCAGCCAAGGCAGGGGGCTTACAGGCTATGGCTACACCTTC,CASSQGRGLTGYGYTF,TRBJ1-2,TRBV4-3,.,TRBD1
TGCGCCAGCAGTACAGGACAGGGAAATGGCGGGGAGCTGTTTTTT,CASSTGQGNGGELFF,TRBJ2-2,TRBV5-1,.,TRBD1
TGTGCCAGCAGCTTGATCTCGGGTGAGCAGTACTTC,CASSLISGEQYF,TRBJ2-7,TRBV5-6,.,.
TGCGCCAGCAGCCAAGATCTAGGGACACCGAACACCGGGGAGCTGTTTTTT,CASSQDLGTPNTGELFF,TRBJ2-2,TRBV4-3,.,.
TGTGCCAGCCCGGCGGACACTGAAGCTTTCTTT,CASPADTEAFF,TRBJ1-1,TRBV6-5,once,.
TGTGCCACCAGCAGACCAGACAGGCTGAATCAGCCCCAGCATTTT,CATSRPDRLNQPQHF,TRBJ1-5,TRBV15,.,.
TGTGCCAGCAGTGGGACATCTAACGAGCAGTACTTC,CASSGTSNEQYF,TRBJ2-7,TRBV2,.,.
TGTGCCAGCAGCTTAGATGTTATTCGGCGGGAGTCTGACGAGCAGTACTTC,CASSLDVIRRESDEQYF,TRBJ2-7,TRBV11-2,few,TRBD2